This passage covers 28 T cell receptor beta chains from one sample sequenced in a study of T cell responses to AZD1222 COVID-19 vaccine. Data came from immunoSEQ multiplex PCR; TCRdb stores just in-frame clones and leaves some out. This table has roughly 150,000 clones, about 90% appearing once. Source: peripheral blood, taken 28 days after the second AZD1222 dose. The receptors come from an adult who received the AZD1222 COVID-19 vaccine.

The chain combines TRBV19 with TRBJ2-4; no reliable D call. Germline V CDR1 and CDR2: LNHDA, SQIVND (reference sequence). Trimming left V 3 bases short and J 0 bases short, with 6 bases between. This CDR3 comprises 14 residues. In DNA, the CDR3 is TGTGCCAGTAGTATCAATATAGCCAAAAACATTCAGTACTTC. Its protein is CASSINIAKNIQYF.

The chain recombines TRBV29-1 with TRBJ1-5; 8 bases are shared with TRBD1. Germline CDR1 is SQVTM and CDR2 is ANQGSEA. The CDR3 is 15 residues long. Trimming took 4 bases from V and 7 from J; bases not matched to a gene: 12. This chain's CDR3 is CSVAERTGPGQPQHF. The CDR3 DNA is TGCAGCGTTGCCGAGAGGACAGGGCCTGGACAGCCCCAGCATTTT.

This clone was counted a single time. The V gene is TRBV6-5, the J gene TRBJ2-5; D gene uncertain. CDR1 and CDR2 from the germline V gene are MNHEY and SVGAGI. The CDR3 consists of 11 residues. The germline V and J ends were trimmed by 5 bases and 2 bases, with 3 bases remaining between them. DNA of the CDR3: TGTGCCAGCAGTAATCAAGAGACCCAGTACTTC. It is translated as CASSNQETQYF.

The chain has TRBV6-5 and TRBJ1-3, with D unclear. The CDR3 runs to 15 residues. Trimming pared 6 bases from V and 0 bases from J, leaving 12 bases between. Germline loops: CDR1 MNHEY, CDR2 SVGAGI. The CDR3, as DNA: TGTGCCAGCAGAGCCCGCACGGCCTCTGGAAACACCATATATTTT. The encoded protein is CASRARTASGNTIYF.

V and J are TRBV5-3 and TRBJ2-4; TRBD1 might be the D (6 bases). TRBV5-3 is noted as an ORF with a role that remains uncertain. V shed 2 bases and J shed 0 bases, with 12 bases lying between them. The CDR3 is 16 amino acids. The CDR3 sequence: CARSFRGRRAKNIQYF. The CDR3 DNA reads as TGTGCCAGAAGCTTCAGGGGTAGAAGAGCCAAAAACATTCAGTACTTC.

The rearrangement joins TRBV28 to TRBJ1-5, with unresolved D. Trimming removed 4 bases from V and 1 base from J, with 14 bases in between. The CDR3 runs to 16 residues. Germline V lookup: CDR1 MDHEN, CDR2 SYDVKM. In DNA form, the CDR3 reads TGTGCCAGCAGTTCGACCGTTAGTCCAAGCAATCAGCCCCAGCATTTT. This gives the protein CASSSTVSPSNQPQHF.

This chain joins TRBV13 and TRBJ2-1; D ambiguous. The CDR3 length is 15 residues. V lost 7 bases and J lost 1, with 14 bases in between. Germline values: CDR1 PRHDT, CDR2 FYEKMQ (reference sequence). The CDR3 nucleotides are TGTGCCAGCAACAAGAGGCACCTTTCCTACAATGAGCAGTTCTTC. Protein sequence: CASNKRHLSYNEQFF.

This clone turned up a few times. The V gene is TRBV6-5, the J gene TRBJ2-7; D is unclear. V lost 0 bases, J lost 0 bases, and 12 bases lay in between. The germline V gene encodes CDR1 MNHEY and CDR2 SVGAGI. This CDR3 is built from 16 residues. CDR3 region: CASSYSRTRSSYEQYF. For the CDR3, the DNA is TGTGCCAGCAGTTACTCCCGGACCAGGAGCTCCTACGAGCAGTACTTC.

V and J are TRBV5-1 and TRBJ2-3; D unclear. The ends were cut back, 2 bases at V and 4 bases at J, with 11 bases in the middle. The CDR3 is 14 residues long. CDR1 is SGHRS, CDR2 YFSETQ, per germline. CDR3 nucleotide sequence: TGCGCCAGCAGCTTAAAGTACGAGGCAGATACGCAGTATTTT. Protein: CASSLKYEADTQYF.

This chain joins TRBV29-1 and TRBJ1-1; the D is unclear. Trimming removed 8 bases at V and 4 bases at J, with 14 bases between. Germline lookup yields CDR1 SQVTM and CDR2 ANQGSEA. CDR3 length: 12 residues. CDR3 nucleotides: TGCAGCTTCACCCGGGAGGTCACTGAAGCTTTCTTT. It is translated as CSFTREVTEAFF. Full variable domain (missing parts from reference TRBV29-1 and TRBJ1-1): SAVISQKPSRDICQRGTSLTIQCQVDSQVTMMFWYRQQPGQSLTLIATANQGSEATYESGFVIDKFPISRPNLTFSTLTVSNMSPEDSSIYLCSFTREVTEAFFGQGTRLTVV.

V usage is TRBV2 and J usage is TRBJ1-2; D unresolved. CDR3 size: 15 residues. With 4 bases removed from V and 0 bases from J, the gap between germline ends came to 12 bases. Germline V gene data show CDR1 as SNHLY and CDR2 as FYNNEI. The CDR3 DNA reads as TGTGCCAGCAGTGGCACTGTGTCTGCTAACTATGGCTACACCTTC. It is translated as CASSGTVSANYGYTF.

The chain recombines TRBV19 with TRBJ1-2; no reliable D call. This CDR3 is built from 14 residues. From germline, CDR1 is LNHDA and CDR2 SQIVND (reference sequence). Trimming stripped 8 bases from V and 3 bases from J, with 16 bases between. The CDR3 is CASSLTAGHYGYTF. In nucleotides, the CDR3 is TGTGCCAGTTCTCTTACAGCGGGCCACTATGGCTACACCTTC.

The chain has TRBV7-2 and TRBJ1-2; D might be TRBD1 (5 bases). The V gene's germline CDR1 is SGHTA and CDR2 FQGNSA. The V end lost 5 bases, the J end lost 2 bases, and 12 bases lay between the germline ends. The CDR3 consists of 14 residues. CDR3 amino acids: CASSRRRDNYGYTF. As DNA, the CDR3 is TGTGCCAGCAGCCGGAGGCGGGACAACTATGGCTACACCTTC.

V and J are TRBV7-9 and TRBJ1-5; tentatively, D is TRBD1 (5 bases). The V gene's germline CDR1 is SEHNR and CDR2 FQNEAQ (reference sequence). V lost 5 bases and J 2 bases, leaving 10 bases between the germline ends. This CDR3 spans 14 amino acids. The CDR3 here is CASSEQGGNQPQHF. For the CDR3, the DNA is TGTGCCAGCAGCGAGCAAGGGGGCAATCAGCCCCAGCATTTT.

The chain uses TRBV7-3 and TRBJ2-5; a possible D gene is TRBD2 (6 bases). The CDR3 runs to 13 residues. V was pared by 2 bases and J by 5 bases, with 9 bases between. Per the germline V gene, CDR1 is SGHTA and CDR2 is FQGTGA. The CDR3 nucleotides are TGTGCCAGCAGCTTATCGGGGGTGGAGACCCAGTACTTC. Translating it yields CASSLSGVETQYF.

J is TRBJ2-3 and V is TRBV2; 12 bases align to TRBD1. Germline assignment: CDR1 SNHLY and CDR2 FYNNEI. Trimming took 7 bases from V and 7 from J; bases not matched to a gene: 3. This CDR3 is built from 13 residues. Here the CDR3 reads CASTGTGGNTQYF. The CDR3 DNA is TGTGCCAGCACCGGGACAGGGGGCAATACGCAGTATTTT.

This chain uses TRBV19 with TRBJ1-1; weak D call: TRBD1 (5 bases). The germline CDR1 and CDR2 sequences are LNHDA and SQIVND (reference sequence). The V and J ends lost 5 bases and 5 bases respectively, with 21 bases between them. This CDR3 is built from 16 residues. The CDR3 spells CASSYPPGSTETEAFF. CDR3 DNA: TGTGCCAGTAGTTATCCTCCAGGGTCTACGGAGACTGAAGCTTTCTTT.

CDR3 in DNA: TGTGCCAGTAGTATAGCCCCCATTCTAGGGGGAAAACTGTTTTTT. Translation gives CASSIAPILGGKLFF. The chain carries TRBV19 and TRBJ1-4, with a possible D match to TRBD1 (6 bases). The CDR3 has 15 amino acids. In germline, CDR1 is LNHDA, CDR2 SQIVND (reference sequence). V was pared by 1 base and J by 10 bases, with 16 bases between.

This rearrangement joins TRBV15 to TRBJ2-7, with 7 nucleotides matching TRBD1. Germline V gene lookup returns CDR1 LNHNV and CDR2 YYDKDF (reference sequence). This CDR3 comprises 12 residues. J gave up 8 bases and V 5 bases, and 6 bases lay outside the gene matches. CDR3 protein: CATSGTDVQQYF. CDR3 sequence (DNA): TGTGCCACCAGCGGGACAGATGTTCAGCAGTACTTC.

J is TRBJ1-5 and V is TRBV3-1 (or the pseudogene TRBV3-2); 9 nucleotides match TRBD1. The CDR3 has 13 residues. CDR1 and CDR2 from the germline V gene are LGHDT and YNNKEL (reference sequence). J lost 5 bases, V lost 4 bases, and 0 bases had no gene match. The CDR3 DNA reads TGTGCCAGCAGCCGGGACAGGGATCAGCCCCAGCATTTT. This codes for CASSRDRDQPQHF.

The gene calls are TRBV29-1 and TRBJ1-1; unclear D gene. Germline V CDR1 and CDR2: SQVTM, ANQGSEA. V was shortened by 3 bases and J by 0 bases, with 8 bases between the two germline ends. CDR3 length: 13 amino acids. The CDR3 here is CSVEAIMNTEAFF. CDR3 nucleotide sequence: TGCAGCGTTGAGGCAATCATGAACACTGAAGCTTTCTTT.

In nucleotides, the CDR3 is TGTGCCAGCAGCCCCACGGGGGTTGGGTATGGCTACACCTTC. It is translated as CASSPTGVGYGYTF. V gene TRBV6-6 combines with J gene TRBJ1-2; D is perhaps TRBD1 (5 bases). Germline CDR1 and CDR2: MNHNY and SVGAGI (reference sequence). The CDR3 loop spans 14 amino acids. The V gene lost 6 bases and the J gene lost 5 bases, with 16 bases spanning the gap.

The chain uses TRBV7-6 and TRBJ1-1; D is uncertain. Trimming took off 5 bases at V and 1 base at J, with 14 bases between the two ends. CDR3 length: 15 residues. CDR1 is SGHVS, CDR2 FNYEAQ, per germline. CDR3 residues: CASSLSAHPNTEAFF. The DNA of the CDR3 is TGTGCCAGCAGCCTATCGGCTCACCCGAACACTGAAGCTTTCTTT. Full variable domain (outside the CDR3, taken from reference TRBV7-6 and TRBJ1-1): GAGVSQSPRYKVTKRGQDVALRCDPISGHVSLYWYRQALGQGPEFLTYFNYEAQQDKSGLPNDRFSAERPEGSISTLTIQRTEQRDSAMYRCASSLSAHPNTEAFFGQGTRLTVV.

The rearrangement links TRBV5-4 to TRBJ2-3, with TRBD2 matching over 7 bases. From germline, CDR1 is SGHNT and CDR2 YYREEE (reference sequence). CDR3 length: 15 amino acids. J gave up 3 bases and V 4 bases, and 8 bases lay outside the gene matches. The DNA of the CDR3 is TGTGCCAGCAGCCGTTCGTGGGGGGGAACAGATACGCAGTATTTT. Protein product: CASSRSWGGTDTQYF.

With regard to this clone: Its ends do not fully match the called genes, so a read error is possible. This chain uses TRBV30 with TRBJ2-7; the match to TRBD2 covers 10 bases. CDR3 length equals 16 residues. CDR1 and CDR2 (germline): GTSNPN, SVGIG (reference sequence). The CDR3 DNA follows: TGTGCCGGGAGGAAGCGGGGGGGCCTAGATTTCTACGAGCAGTACTTC. Translating gives CAGRKRGGLDFYEQYF.

The chain is built from TRBV6-5 and TRBJ1-1, with a possible D match to TRBD1 (6 bases). The CDR3 covers 14 residues. Trimming stripped 7 bases from V and 8 bases from J, with 20 bases between. Germline V gene lookup returns CDR1 MNHEY and CDR2 SVGAGI. Here the CDR3 reads CASNFIRDMSEAFF. In DNA, the CDR3 is TGTGCCAGCAATTTTATCCGGGACATGTCCGAAGCTTTCTTT.

This chain uses TRBV2 with TRBJ1-5; TRBD1 is a possible D gene (6 bases). CDR1 and CDR2 (germline): SNHLY, FYNNEI. V was pared by 6 bases and J by 5 bases, with 14 bases between. The CDR3 spans 14 residues. CDR3 DNA sequence: TGTGCCAGCAGCACAATTGACAGGTATCAGCCCCAGCATTTT. This gives the protein CASSTIDRYQPQHF.

This chain joins TRBV19 and TRBJ2-1; D unclear. This CDR3 spans 13 amino acids. The V gene lost 3 bases and the J gene lost 4 bases, with 7 bases spanning the gap. Germline loops: CDR1 LNHDA, CDR2 SQIVND (reference sequence). For the CDR3, the DNA is TGTGCCAGTAGTATTGTCAAATACAATGAGCAGTTCTTC. Translating it yields CASSIVKYNEQFF.